A single sample is the source of the 21 T cell receptor beta chains below, sequenced in a study of T cells in Graves' hyperthyroidism and ophthalmopathy. Researchers amplified the TCR beta CDR3 regions from RNA transcripts. The HTBI primer set was used in a first-round RT-PCR of the TCR CDR3. TCRdb passed the multiplex PCR reads through MiXCR, listing each CDR3 protein once. The sample records a few hundred thousand distinct CDR3 sequences, about 18% being singletons. The specimen sequenced was blood. The receptors originated from a woman aged 45-65 years with Graves' hyperthyroidism.

This clonotype was counted a few times. The chain uses TRBV6-2 or TRBV6-3 and TRBJ2-7; D possibly corresponds to TRBD2 (5 bases). The CDR3 contains 13 residues. Germline V CDR1 and CDR2: MNHEY, SVGEGT. The V and J ends lost 6 bases and 7 bases respectively, with 16 bases between them. The CDR3 is CASSHSETGEQYV. CDR3 in DNA: TGTGCCAGCAGCCACTCCGAGACGGGGGAGCAGTACGTC.

This sequence joins TRBV5-1 and TRBJ1-5; perhaps TRBD1 as D (5 bases). The germline V and J ends were trimmed by 4 bases and 0 bases, with 11 bases remaining between them. The V gene's germline CDR1 is SGHRS and CDR2 YFSETQ. The CDR3 has 15 residues. CDR3 DNA sequence: TGCGCCAGCAGCCTGGGGGACTTTAGCAATCAGCCCCAGCATTTT. It specifies CASSLGDFSNQPQHF.

DNA for the CDR3: TGCGCCAGTTCCTCAGGGGGCATCTGGGATACGCAGTATTTT. Translated: CASSSGGIWDTQYF. This rearrangement joins TRBV5-1 to TRBJ2-3; TRBD1 matches at 8 bases. V gave up 8 bases and J gave up 6 bases; unmatched junction bases: 11. Germline CDR1 reads SGHRS; CDR2 reads YFSETQ. This CDR3 is 14 amino acids long.

This clonotype has at least ten counts. The chain couples TRBV12-3 or TRBV12-4 to TRBJ2-2; possible D gene TRBD2, 7 bases. Trimming pared 5 bases from V and 6 bases from J, leaving 16 bases between. The CDR3 consists of 15 residues. CDR3 protein: CASSRWGGPAGELFF. In DNA form, the CDR3 reads TGTGCCAGCAGTCGTTGGGGGGGGCCTGCCGGGGAGCTGTTTTTT.

The chain is built from TRBV20-1 and TRBJ2-2; perhaps TRBD2 as D (6 bases). CDR3 length: 14 amino acids. The V and J ends lost 3 bases and 5 bases respectively, with 13 bases between them. The germline V gene has CDR1 DFQATT and CDR2 SNEGSKA (reference sequence). The DNA for the CDR3 is TGCAGTGCTAGTAGCCCCGGGGGAACCGGGGAGCTGTTTTTT. Translation: CSASSPGGTGELFF.

The sample holds a few counts of this clonotype. The chain employs TRBV27 and TRBJ1-2, with TRBD1 matching 12 bases. The CDR3 consists of 18 residues. Looked up from germline, CDR1 is MNHEY and CDR2 is SMNVEV (reference sequence). Unmatched junction bases numbered 12, after V lost 2 bases and J lost 5 bases. CDR3 region: CASSLTPWDRGPPYGYTF. The DNA of the CDR3 is TGTGCCAGCAGTTTAACGCCCTGGGACAGGGGGCCTCCTTATGGCTACACCTTC.

Many counts were recorded for this clonotype. The rearrangement links TRBV5-1 to TRBJ2-1; possibly TRBD2 for D (6 bases). This CDR3 spans 16 amino acids. Per germline, CDR1 SGHRS and CDR2 YFSETQ. V shed 4 bases and J shed 1 base, with 15 bases lying between them. In DNA, the CDR3 is TGCGCCAGCAGCGTTCACGGGAGTTTATCCTACAATGAGCAGTTCTTC. It translates to CASSVHGSLSYNEQFF.

The chain employs TRBV6-1 and TRBJ1-1; weak D call: TRBD1 (5 bases). The CDR3 is 13 residues long. Trimming took off 6 bases at V and 0 bases at J, with 8 bases between the two ends. Germline V gene sequence: CDR1 MNHNS, CDR2 SASEGT. The DNA for the CDR3 is TGTGCCAGCAGGCGACAGATGAACACTGAAGCTTTCTTT. Translated: CASRRQMNTEAFF.

In this sample, this clonotype turned up a few times. V is TRBV28 and J is TRBJ1-2; D not resolved. The ends were cut back, 8 bases at V and 3 bases at J, with 4 bases in the middle. CDR3 size: 10 residues. The germline V gene has CDR1 MDHEN and CDR2 SYDVKM. The DNA of the CDR3 is TGTGCCAGCGGGGACTATGGCTACACCTTC. Encoded protein: CASGDYGYTF.

A few counts support this clonotype. The chain couples TRBV19 to TRBJ2-1; 8 bases are shared with TRBD2. V trimming: 3 bases; J trimming: 6 bases; junction bases outside the gene matches: 7. The CDR3 is 15 residues long. Germline CDR1 LNHDA, CDR2 SQIVND (reference sequence). In DNA, the CDR3 is TGTGCCAGTAGTATCTGGCTAGCGGGTCCCAATGAGCAGTTCTTC. Translating gives CASSIWLAGPNEQFF.

CDR3 in DNA: TGTGCCAGCAGCTGGACAGGGGTGGCTGGCTACACCTTC. Translating gives CASSWTGVAGYTF. The chain has TRBV11-2 and TRBJ1-2, with 9 bases aligning to TRBD1. The CDR3 length is 13 residues. V was clipped by 4 bases and J by 7 bases; unmatched bases: 4. Looked up from germline, CDR1 is SGHAT and CDR2 is FQNNGV. Drawing the rest from reference TRBV11-2 and TRBJ1-2, the complete variable domain is EAGVAQSPRYKIIEKRQSVAFWCNPISGHATLYWYQQILGQGPKLLIQFQNNGVVDDSQLPKDRFSAERLKGVDSTLKIQPAKLEDSAVYLCASSWTGVAGYTFGSGTRLTVV.

This clonotype was recorded a few times. The chain links TRBV30 to TRBJ2-3; D may be TRBD2 (6 bases). In germline, CDR1 is GTSNPN, CDR2 SVGIG (reference sequence). The length of the CDR3 is 15 residues. V lost 3 bases, J lost 3 bases, and 16 bases lay in between. The CDR3 sequence: CAWSSEGLGTDTQYF. The CDR3 DNA reads as TGTGCCTGGAGCTCGGAGGGCTTGGGTACAGATACGCAGTATTTT. The full variable domain, completed using reference TRBV30 and TRBJ2-3, is SQTIHQWPATLVQPVGSPLSLECTVEGTSNPNLYWYRQAAGRGLQLLFYSVGIGQISSEVPQNLSASRPQDRQFILSSKKLLLSDSGFYLCAWSSEGLGTDTQYFGPGTRLTVL.

This clonotype was detected many times. The gene calls are TRBV5-1 and TRBJ2-1, with 7 bases lining up with TRBD2. V shed 0 bases and J 9 bases; nucleotides not matched to a gene: 9. The CDR3 is made up of 15 amino acids. The germline V gene has CDR1 SGHRS and CDR2 YFSETQ. This CDR3 reads CASSLGLAGGGEQFF. The DNA of the CDR3 is TGCGCCAGCAGCTTGGGACTAGCTGGCGGCGGTGAGCAGTTCTTC. The variable domain in full, with the rest retrieved from reference TRBV5-1 and TRBJ2-1, is KAGVTQTPRYLIKTRGQQVTLSCSPISGHRSVSWYQQTPGQGLQFLFEYFSETQRNKGNFPGRFSGRQFSNSRSEMNVSTLELGDSALYLCASSLGLAGGGEQFFGPGTRLTVL.

This clonotype was counted only a few times. The V and J genes are TRBV9 and TRBJ2-3; tentatively, D is TRBD2 (7 bases). Germline lookup yields CDR1 SGDLS and CDR2 YYNGEE. CDR3 length: 15 amino acids. V shed 4 bases and J shed 9 bases, with 21 bases lying between them. The CDR3 DNA reads TGTGCCAGCAGCCCCGCGGGGGCCGGCGATTCCACGCAGTATTTT. It yields the protein CASSPAGAGDSTQYF.

This clonotype appeared a few times. The V gene is TRBV29-1, the J gene TRBJ2-3; TRBD2 agrees at 7 bases. Germline V lookup: CDR1 SQVTM, CDR2 ANQGSEA. The junction had 7 bases not matched to a gene; V was cut back by 4 bases and J by 0 bases. This CDR3 is 15 amino acids long. The CDR3 region has the DNA TGCAGCGTTGGGATTCTAGCGGCTAGCACAGATACGCAGTATTTT. Its protein is CSVGILAASTDTQYF.

The chain couples TRBV19 to TRBJ1-2; tentative D call: TRBD1 (6 bases). Deletions cut 7 bases from V and 2 bases from J, with 14 bases between. Germline V lookup: CDR1 LNHDA, CDR2 SQIVND (reference sequence). This CDR3 has 14 amino acids. As DNA, the CDR3 is TGTGCCAGTACCTTGGGGGACAACAACTATGGCTACACCTTC. Translating gives CASTLGDNNYGYTF.

This clonotype was recorded many times. The CDR3 DNA is TGTGCCAGCAGCCTACTAGTTACCAATGAGCAGTTCTTC. It yields the protein CASSLLVTNEQFF. The chain combines TRBV11-2 with TRBJ2-1; D possibly corresponds to TRBD2 (5 bases). The V gene lost 5 bases and the J gene lost 6 bases, with 11 bases spanning the gap. Germline CDR1 reads SGHAT; CDR2 reads FQNNGV. The CDR3 sequence is 13 residues long. The full variable domain, rest sourced from reference TRBV11-2 and TRBJ2-1, is EAGVAQSPRYKIIEKRQSVAFWCNPISGHATLYWYQQILGQGPKLLIQFQNNGVVDDSQLPKDRFSAERLKGVDSTLKIQPAKLEDSAVYLCASSLLVTNEQFFGPGTRLTVL.

The chain has TRBV20-1 and TRBJ2-3; TRBD2 might be the D (6 bases). The germline gives CDR1 DFQATT, CDR2 SNEGSKA (reference sequence). Trimming stripped 6 bases from V and 8 bases from J, with 24 bases between. CDR3 length equals 15 residues. As DNA, the CDR3 is TGCAGTGCCCGGGTGGGAAGGCGTAGTAGCGGTACGCAGTATTTT. It encodes CSARVGRRSSGTQYF.

This clonotype was counted only a few times. This chain links TRBV6-5 with TRBJ1-2, with 7 nucleotides matching TRBD1. The trim removed 2 bases at V and 4 bases at J, leaving 7 bases unmatched. The CDR3 runs 15 residues. CDR1 is MNHEY and CDR2 is SVGAGI in the germline V gene. In DNA, the CDR3 is TGTGCCAGCAGTTACGAAGGAACAGGGGTCTATGGCTACACCTTC. Its protein product is CASSYEGTGVYGYTF.

The chain has TRBV5-1 and TRBJ1-1; no definite D call. V lost 4 bases, J lost 4 bases, and 14 bases lay in between. Germline V gives CDR1 SGHRS, CDR2 YFSETQ. This CDR3 spans 14 amino acids. The CDR3 DNA sequence: TGCGCCAGCAGCCCGGATTGGGATATCACTGAAGCTTTCTTT. Its translation is CASSPDWDITEAFF.

This clonotype was recorded many times. The chain combines TRBV18 with TRBJ1-4; TRBD1 matches at 8 bases. Germline V gene lookup returns CDR1 KGHSH and CDR2 LQKENI. The CDR3 length is 16 residues. J gave up 0 bases and V 6 bases, and 6 bases lay outside the gene matches. In nucleotides, the CDR3 is TGTGCCAGCTCGCTCGACAGGGGTGCAACTAATGAAAAACTGTTTTTT. Residues: CASSLDRGATNEKLFF.